The 10 T cell receptor beta chains below were found in one sample sequenced in a study of cytomegalovirus exposure and HLA in healthy donors. PCR was performed using 60 Vbeta and 13 Jbeta primers. The data were produced by immunoSEQ multiplex PCR, yet TCRdb's version contains in-frame clones alone and is incomplete. The data hold about 180,000 clones, with over 80% observed a single time. The sequenced sample was PBMCs. These receptor sequences come from a man in his forties or fifties in good health and CMV-seronegative.

This clone was detected only once. This chain connects TRBV6-4 to TRBJ1-1; a possible D gene is TRBD1 (5 bases). Germline-derived CDR1 and CDR2 are MRHNA and SNTAGT. V dropped 0 bases and J dropped 1 base, with 12 bases sitting between them. CDR3 length equals 16 residues. Here the CDR3 DNA reads TGTGCCAGCAGTGACTCGAGATCCGGGGGGAACACTGAAGCTTTCTTT. It translates to CASSDSRSGGNTEAFF.

This clone was counted once. CDR3 DNA: TGTGCCAGCAGCGCGGGACAGGAGAACACTGAAGCTTTCTTT. Protein product: CASSAGQENTEAFF. The V call is TRBV11-3, the J call TRBJ1-1, with 8 bases lining up with TRBD1. CDR1 SGHNT and CDR2 YENEEA come from the germline V gene. The CDR3 runs to 14 residues. V lost 5 bases to trimming and J lost 1 base; unmatched junction nucleotides: 3. The full variable domain, its missing parts supplied by reference TRBV11-3 and TRBJ1-1, is EAGVVQSPRYKIIEKKQPVAFWCNPISGHNTLYWYLQNLGQGPELLIRYENEEAVDDSQLPKDRFSAERLKGVDSTLKIQPAELGDSAVYLCASSAGQENTEAFFGQGTRLTVV.

This clone showed up just a few times. The CDR3 DNA sequence: TGCAGCGTTTTGACAGGGGGGGGTTACGAGCAGTACTTC. Translating gives CSVLTGGGYEQYF. The V gene is TRBV29-1, the J gene TRBJ2-7, with 9 bases lining up with TRBD1. The CDR3 contains 13 residues. V trimming: 5 bases; J trimming: 4 bases; junction bases outside the gene matches: 6. The germline V gene encodes CDR1 SQVTM and CDR2 ANQGSEA.

This chain links TRBV4-1 with TRBJ1-1, with D perhaps matching TRBD1 (5 bases). The ends were cut back, 3 bases at V and 2 bases at J, with 19 bases in the middle. CDR1 and CDR2 from the germline V gene are MGHRA and YSYEKL. The CDR3 has 17 amino acids. CDR3 sequence: CASSQADIGQINTEAFF. CDR3 DNA sequence: TGCGCCAGCAGCCAGGCCGATATAGGACAAATTAACACTGAAGCTTTCTTT.

This chain connects TRBV27 to TRBJ1-4; 7 bases map to TRBD1. Germline lookup yields CDR1 MNHEY and CDR2 SMNVEV (reference sequence). V lost 7 bases and J lost 2; bases outside the gene matches: 4. This CDR3 is built from 14 residues. CDR3 region: CASTQTGTNEKLFF. In DNA, the CDR3 is TGTGCCAGCACCCAGACAGGGACTAATGAAAAACTGTTTTTT.

The chain couples TRBV7-8 to TRBJ2-2, with D possibly being TRBD2 (5 bases). Germline V gene data show CDR1 as SGHVS and CDR2 as FQNEAQ. The V end was cut by 1 base, the J end by 1 base, with 7 bases between. The length of the CDR3 is 15 residues. CDR3 loop: CASSLGGENTGELFF. Here the CDR3 DNA reads TGTGCCAGCAGCTTAGGGGGAGAGAACACCGGGGAGCTGTTTTTT.

The rearrangement links TRBV5-4 to TRBJ2-4, with 9 bases lining up with TRBD1. The trim removed 9 bases at V and 7 bases at J, leaving 11 bases unmatched. Germline-derived CDR1 and CDR2 are SGHNT and YYREEE (reference sequence). This CDR3 contains 14 residues. CDR3 DNA sequence: TGTGCCACCGCCAAAGGGGACAGGGTTAACATTCAGTACTTC. Translated, it gives CATAKGDRVNIQYF.

This clone occurred once. The chain joins TRBV28 to TRBJ2-5; 8 nucleotides agree with TRBD1. The J call may be wrong; the DNA end is better matched by TRBJ2-7. CDR3 size: 13 residues. Germline lookup yields CDR1 MDHEN and CDR2 SYDVKM. The CDR3, as DNA: TGTGCCAGCAGACAGACAGGGGAGGACGAGCAGTACTTC. Amino acid sequence: CASRQTGEDEQYF.

This clone occurred a few times. The sample contains more than one DNA sequence encoding this CDR3. The rearrangement joins TRBV18 to TRBJ2-5, with 7 nucleotides matching TRBD1. Germline CDR1 and CDR2: KGHSH and LQKENI. The CDR3 spans 13 residues. Germline trimming cut 3 bases from V and 5 bases from J; bases unmatched to any gene: 3. CDR3 sequence: CASSPTGSETQYF. CDR3 nucleotides: TGTGCCAGCTCACCGACAGGGTCCGAGACCCAGTACTTC.

The chain employs TRBV5-5 and TRBJ1-1, with TRBD1 as a possible D gene (6 bases). Trimming shortened V by 4 bases and J by 4 bases, and 17 bases separated the two germline ends. The CDR3 contains 15 residues. In germline, CDR1 is SGHKS, CDR2 YYEKEE (reference sequence). The CDR3, as DNA: TGTGCCAGCAGCGCTACAAGACAGGCCCTCACTGAAGCTTTCTTT. Translated: CASSATRQALTEAFF.